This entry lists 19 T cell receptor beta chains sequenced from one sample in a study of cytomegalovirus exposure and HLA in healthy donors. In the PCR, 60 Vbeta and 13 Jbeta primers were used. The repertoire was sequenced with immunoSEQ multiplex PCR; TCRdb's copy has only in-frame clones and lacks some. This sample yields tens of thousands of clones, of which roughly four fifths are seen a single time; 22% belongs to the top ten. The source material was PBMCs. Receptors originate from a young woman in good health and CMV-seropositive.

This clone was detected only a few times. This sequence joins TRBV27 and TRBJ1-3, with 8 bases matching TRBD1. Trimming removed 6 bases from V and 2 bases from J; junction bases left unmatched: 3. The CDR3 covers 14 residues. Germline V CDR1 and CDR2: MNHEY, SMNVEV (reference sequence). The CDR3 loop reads CASRPGGTGNTIYF. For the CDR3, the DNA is TGTGCCAGCAGACCAGGGGGCACTGGAAACACCATATATTTT.

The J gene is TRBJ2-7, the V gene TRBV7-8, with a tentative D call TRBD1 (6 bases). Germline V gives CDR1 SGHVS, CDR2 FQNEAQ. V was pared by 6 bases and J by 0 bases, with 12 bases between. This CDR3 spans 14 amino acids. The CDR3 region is CASRTRGSSYEQYF. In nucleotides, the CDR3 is TGTGCCAGCAGAACGAGGGGGAGCTCCTACGAGCAGTACTTC.

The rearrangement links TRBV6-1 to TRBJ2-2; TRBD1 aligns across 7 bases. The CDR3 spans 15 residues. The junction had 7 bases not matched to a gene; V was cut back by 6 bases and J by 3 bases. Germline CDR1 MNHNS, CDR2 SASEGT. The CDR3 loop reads CASRQQGLYTGELFF. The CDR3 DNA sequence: TGTGCCAGCAGACAACAGGGGTTATACACCGGGGAGCTGTTTTTT.

CDR3 region: CSVGTDTQYF. The DNA for the CDR3 is TGCAGCGTCGGGACAGATACGCAGTATTTT. V and J are TRBV29-1 and TRBJ2-3; no definite D call. The CDR3 length is 10 residues. V lost 6 bases and J 3 bases, leaving 4 bases between the germline ends. CDR1 is SQVTM and CDR2 is ANQGSEA in the germline V gene.

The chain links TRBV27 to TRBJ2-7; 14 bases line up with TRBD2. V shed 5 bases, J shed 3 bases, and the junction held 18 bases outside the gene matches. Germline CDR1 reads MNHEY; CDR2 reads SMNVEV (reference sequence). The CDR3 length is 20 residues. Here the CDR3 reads CASSTHTPGTSGSSLYEQYF. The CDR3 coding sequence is TGTGCCAGCAGTACGCACACCCCCGGGACTAGCGGGAGTTCCCTCTACGAGCAGTACTTC.

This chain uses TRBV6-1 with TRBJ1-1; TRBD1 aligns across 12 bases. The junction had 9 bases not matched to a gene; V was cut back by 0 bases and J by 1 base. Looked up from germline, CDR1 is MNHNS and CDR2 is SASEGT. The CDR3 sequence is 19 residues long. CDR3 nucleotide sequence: TGTGCCAGCAGTGAAGCTCAGCGGGACAGGGGGCTTAAGAACACTGAAGCTTTCTTT. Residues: CASSEAQRDRGLKNTEAFF.

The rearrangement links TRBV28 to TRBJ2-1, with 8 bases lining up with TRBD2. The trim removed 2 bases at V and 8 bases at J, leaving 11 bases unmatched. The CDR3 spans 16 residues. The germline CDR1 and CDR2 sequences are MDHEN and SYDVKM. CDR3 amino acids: CASSLPWTSMPDEQFF. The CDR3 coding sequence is TGTGCCAGCAGTTTACCCTGGACTAGCATGCCGGATGAGCAGTTCTTC.

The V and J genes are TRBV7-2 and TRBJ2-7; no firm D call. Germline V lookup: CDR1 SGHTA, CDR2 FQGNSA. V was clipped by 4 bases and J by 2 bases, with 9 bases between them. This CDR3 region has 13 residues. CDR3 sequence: CASSSKGAYEQYF. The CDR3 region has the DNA TGTGCCAGCAGCTCGAAAGGAGCCTACGAGCAGTACTTC.

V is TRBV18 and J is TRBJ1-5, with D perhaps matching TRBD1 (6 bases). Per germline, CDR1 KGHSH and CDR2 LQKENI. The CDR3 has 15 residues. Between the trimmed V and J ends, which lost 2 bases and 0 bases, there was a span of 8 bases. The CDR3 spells CASSPRTDSNQPQHF. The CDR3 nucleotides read TGTGCCAGCTCACCAAGGACAGATAGCAATCAGCCCCAGCATTTT.

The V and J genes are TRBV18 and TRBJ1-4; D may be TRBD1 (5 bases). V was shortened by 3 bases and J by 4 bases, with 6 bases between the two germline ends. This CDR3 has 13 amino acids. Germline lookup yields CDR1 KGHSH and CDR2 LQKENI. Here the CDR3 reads CASSPQGNEKLFF. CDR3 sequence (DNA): TGTGCCAGCTCACCCCAGGGTAATGAAAAACTGTTTTTT.

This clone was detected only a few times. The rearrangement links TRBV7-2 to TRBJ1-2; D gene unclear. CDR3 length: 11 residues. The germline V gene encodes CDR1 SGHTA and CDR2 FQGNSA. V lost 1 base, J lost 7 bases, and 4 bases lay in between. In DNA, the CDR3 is TGTGCCAGCAGCTTAGACAGTGGCTACACCTTC. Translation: CASSLDSGYTF.

For the CDR3, the DNA is TGTGCCAGCAGCACTCGGAACACCATATATTTT. This sequence encodes CASSTRNTIYF. J is TRBJ1-3 and V is TRBV9; D gene uncertain. Germline V gene lookup returns CDR1 SGDLS and CDR2 YYNGEE. There are 11 residues in the CDR3. Trimming stripped 4 bases from V and 7 bases from J, with 6 bases between.

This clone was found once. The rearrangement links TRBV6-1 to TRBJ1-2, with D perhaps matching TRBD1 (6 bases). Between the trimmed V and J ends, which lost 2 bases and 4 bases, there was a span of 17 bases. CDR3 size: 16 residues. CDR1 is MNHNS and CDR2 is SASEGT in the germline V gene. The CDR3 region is CASSERGSGLSYGYTF. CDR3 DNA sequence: TGTGCCAGCAGTGAAAGGGGGTCGGGGCTTTCCTATGGCTACACCTTC.

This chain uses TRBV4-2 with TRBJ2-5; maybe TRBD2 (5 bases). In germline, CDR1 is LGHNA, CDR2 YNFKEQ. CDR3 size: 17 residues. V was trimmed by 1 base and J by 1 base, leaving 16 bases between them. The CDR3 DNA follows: TGTGCCAGCAGCCAAGCGGGTCCAGGACTGATCCAAGAGACCCAGTACTTC. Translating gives CASSQAGPGLIQETQYF.

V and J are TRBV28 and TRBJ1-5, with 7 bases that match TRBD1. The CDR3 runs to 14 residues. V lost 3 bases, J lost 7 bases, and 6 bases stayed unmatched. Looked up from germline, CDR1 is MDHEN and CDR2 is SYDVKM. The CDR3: CASSFAGQRQPQHF. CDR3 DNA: TGTGCCAGCAGTTTTGCGGGACAGCGGCAGCCCCAGCATTTT.

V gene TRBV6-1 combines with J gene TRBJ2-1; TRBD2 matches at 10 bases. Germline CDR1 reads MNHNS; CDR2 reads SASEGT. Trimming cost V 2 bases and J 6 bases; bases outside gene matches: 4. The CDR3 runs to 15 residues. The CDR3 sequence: CASSEMSGRANEQFF. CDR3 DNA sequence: TGTGCCAGCAGTGAAATGAGCGGGAGGGCCAATGAGCAGTTCTTC.

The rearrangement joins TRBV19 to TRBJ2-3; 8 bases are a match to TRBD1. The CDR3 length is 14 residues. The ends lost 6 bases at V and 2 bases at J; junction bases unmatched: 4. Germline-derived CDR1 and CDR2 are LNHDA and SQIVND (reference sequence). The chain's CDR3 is CASRGQGATDTQYF. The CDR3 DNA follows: TGTGCCAGTAGGGGTCAGGGGGCCACAGATACGCAGTATTTT.

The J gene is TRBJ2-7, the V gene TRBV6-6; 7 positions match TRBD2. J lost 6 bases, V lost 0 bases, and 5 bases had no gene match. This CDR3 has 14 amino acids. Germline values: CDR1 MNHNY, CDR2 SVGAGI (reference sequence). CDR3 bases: TGTGCCAGCAGTTACTCCAGCGGGAAAGGCGAGCAGTACTTC. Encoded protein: CASSYSSGKGEQYF.

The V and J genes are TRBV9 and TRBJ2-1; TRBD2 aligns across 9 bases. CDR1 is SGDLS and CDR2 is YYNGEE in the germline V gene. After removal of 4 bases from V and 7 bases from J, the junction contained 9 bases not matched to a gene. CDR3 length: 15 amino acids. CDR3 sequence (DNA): TGTGCCAGCAGCCCCCCCAGCGGGAGGATGAATGAGCAGTTCTTC. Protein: CASSPPSGRMNEQFF.